This is a list of T cell receptor beta chains from one sample in a study of T cell changes during pregnancy in multiple sclerosis. Profiled with immunoSEQ multiplex PCR; TCRdb holds only in-frame clones, not every one. The sample includes 79,000 or so clones, approximately 94% seen only once; the top ten take around 0.2%. The material was CD4+ T cells from peripheral blood mononuclear cells, obtained before pregnancy. The receptors stem from a female donor with multiple sclerosis, enrolled in a pregnancy study. Each CDR3 is given with its conserved first and last residue. Each record gives: V gene, D gene, J gene, clone size, CDR3 DNA, CDR3 protein. D genes are given only for firm matches. The size of a clone is reported for some rows only, either as once, few or many, or as a class for expanded clones.

v_call: TRBV5-4
d_call: NA
j_call: TRBJ2-1
clone_size: NA
cdr3_nt: TGTGCCAGCAGCGGCGGGGCACAGGACTACAATGAGCAGTTCTTC
cdr3_aa: CASSGGAQDYNEQFF

v_call: TRBV5-1
d_call: TRBD2
j_call: TRBJ2-7
clone_size: NA
cdr3_nt: TGCGCCAGCAGCTTGGGGCAGCGGGACCCCTACGAGCAGTACTTC
cdr3_aa: CASSLGQRDPYEQYF

v_call: TRBV4-2
d_call: TRBD2
j_call: TRBJ2-5
clone_size: NA
cdr3_nt: TGTGCCAGCAGCCTAGGACGACTAGCGGGAGGGCAAGAGACCCAGTACTTC
cdr3_aa: CASSLGRLAGGQETQYF

v_call: TRBV5-6
d_call: NA
j_call: TRBJ2-7
clone_size: NA
cdr3_nt: TGTGCCAGCAGCGTGGGACTGATGGTGGCCAACGAGCAGTACTTC
cdr3_aa: CASSVGLMVANEQYF

v_call: TRBV19
d_call: TRBD1
j_call: TRBJ2-3
clone_size: NA
cdr3_nt: TGTGCCAGTACGGGGACAGCCAGCACAGATACGCAGTATTTT
cdr3_aa: CASTGTASTDTQYF

v_call: TRBV5-5
d_call: NA
j_call: TRBJ1-6
clone_size: NA
cdr3_nt: TGTGCCAGCAGCTTGAACAGTAACTCCTATAATTCACCCCTCCACTTT
cdr3_aa: CASSLNSNSYNSPLHF

v_call: TRBV5-6
d_call: NA
j_call: TRBJ1-3
clone_size: NA
cdr3_nt: TGTGCCAGCAGCGAGGTCGGAAACACCATATATTTT
cdr3_aa: CASSEVGNTIYF

v_call: TRBV6-5
d_call: NA
j_call: TRBJ1-4
clone_size: NA
cdr3_nt: TGTGCCAGCAGTTACGACACAGCCGGTAATGAAAAACTGTTTTTT
cdr3_aa: CASSYDTAGNEKLFF

v_call: TRBV5-1
d_call: NA
j_call: TRBJ2-3
clone_size: NA
cdr3_nt: TGCGCCAGCAGCTTTAGAGATACGCAGTATTTT
cdr3_aa: CASSFRDTQYF

v_call: TRBV9
d_call: TRBD2
j_call: TRBJ2-3
clone_size: NA
cdr3_nt: TGTGCCAGCAGCGTTATAGCGGGAGACACAGATACGCAGTATTTT
cdr3_aa: CASSVIAGDTDTQYF

v_call: TRBV6-5
d_call: TRBD2
j_call: TRBJ2-1
clone_size: NA
cdr3_nt: TGTGCCAGCAGAATCAGGACTAGCGGGGGGAATGAGCAGTTCTTC
cdr3_aa: CASRIRTSGGNEQFF

v_call: TRBV7-3
d_call: TRBD1
j_call: TRBJ2-1
clone_size: NA
cdr3_nt: TGTGCCAGCAGCCCGAGACAGGGGACCCCCTACAATGAGCAGTTCTTC
cdr3_aa: CASSPRQGTPYNEQFF

v_call: TRBV29-1
d_call: NA
j_call: TRBJ2-5
clone_size: NA
cdr3_nt: TGCAGCGTTACCAGGCGGGGCGGCAAAGAGACCCAGTACTTC
cdr3_aa: CSVTRRGGKETQYF

v_call: TRBV10-3
d_call: TRBD2
j_call: TRBJ2-7
clone_size: NA
cdr3_nt: TGTGCCATCAGTGGGACTAGCGGCTACGAGCAGTACTTC
cdr3_aa: CAISGTSGYEQYF

v_call: TRBV19
d_call: NA
j_call: TRBJ2-1
clone_size: NA
cdr3_nt: TGTGCCAGTAGTGCTCGGACCCAGCAGGGGGGCAATGAGCAGTTCTTC
cdr3_aa: CASSARTQQGGNEQFF

v_call: TRBV7-2
d_call: TRBD2
j_call: TRBJ2-3
clone_size: NA
cdr3_nt: TGTGCCAGCAGCTTAGCGGGACTAGCGGGGGTTAGCACAGATACGCAGTATTTT
cdr3_aa: CASSLAGLAGVSTDTQYF

v_call: TRBV7-8
d_call: NA
j_call: TRBJ2-3
clone_size: NA
cdr3_nt: TGTGCCAGCAGCTTACTCAGGGCCCCAGATACGCAGTATTTT
cdr3_aa: CASSLLRAPDTQYF

v_call: TRBV2
d_call: NA
j_call: TRBJ2-2
clone_size: once
cdr3_nt: TGTGCCAGCAGGACAGTAAATTTTAACACCGGGGAGCTGTTTTTT
cdr3_aa: CASRTVNFNTGELFF

v_call: TRBV5-6
d_call: NA
j_call: TRBJ1-2
clone_size: NA
cdr3_nt: TGTGCCAGCAGCTTGCAGGGAAACTATGGCTACACCTTC
cdr3_aa: CASSLQGNYGYTF

v_call: TRBV10-3
d_call: NA
j_call: TRBJ2-7
clone_size: NA
cdr3_nt: TGTGCCATCCGGGGGAACACCTACGAGCAGTACTTC
cdr3_aa: CAIRGNTYEQYF

v_call: TRBV6-5
d_call: TRBD2
j_call: TRBJ2-7
clone_size: NA
cdr3_nt: TGTGCCAGCAGTTATCAGCGGGGGTCCTACGAGCAGTACTTC
cdr3_aa: CASSYQRGSYEQYF

v_call: TRBV29-1
d_call: TRBD1
j_call: TRBJ1-2
clone_size: NA
cdr3_nt: TGCAGCGTTGCGGGTAACAGGGGCTATGGCTACACCTTC
cdr3_aa: CSVAGNRGYGYTF

v_call: TRBV5-4
d_call: NA
j_call: TRBJ2-4
clone_size: NA
cdr3_nt: TGTGCCAGCAGCCTGGATGTACAGTCACCAGCCAAAAACATTCAGTACTTC
cdr3_aa: CASSLDVQSPAKNIQYF

v_call: TRBV19
d_call: TRBD2
j_call: TRBJ2-7
clone_size: NA
cdr3_nt: TGTGCCAGTAGTATTGCACTAGCGGGAGGCGAGCAGTACTTC
cdr3_aa: CASSIALAGGEQYF

v_call: TRBV7-9
d_call: NA
j_call: TRBJ1-2
clone_size: once
cdr3_nt: TGTGCCAGCAGCTTTATGTCTAACTATGGCTACACCTTC
cdr3_aa: CASSFMSNYGYTF

v_call: TRBV9
d_call: NA
j_call: TRBJ2-2
clone_size: once
cdr3_nt: TGTGCCAGCAGCGTAGTCGAGGATACCGGGGAGCTGTTTTTT
cdr3_aa: CASSVVEDTGELFF

v_call: TRBV7-9
d_call: TRBD1
j_call: TRBJ1-4
clone_size: NA
cdr3_nt: TGTGCCAGCAGCTCCGGACAGGGTGTGGCTAATGAAAAACTGTTTTTT
cdr3_aa: CASSSGQGVANEKLFF

v_call: TRBV19
d_call: NA
j_call: TRBJ1-5
clone_size: NA
cdr3_nt: TGTGCCAGTAGTCCCAGGGAGCGGGCCAATCAGCCCCAGCATTTT
cdr3_aa: CASSPRERANQPQHF

v_call: TRBV30
d_call: NA
j_call: TRBJ2-3
clone_size: NA
cdr3_nt: TGTGCCTGGAGTCCCTTGCGGGGCATCGTAGATACGCAGTATTTT
cdr3_aa: CAWSPLRGIVDTQYF

v_call: TRBV27
d_call: TRBD1
j_call: TRBJ1-1
clone_size: NA
cdr3_nt: TGTGCCAGCAGTTATCTCCGGGACAGGGGGATGAACACTGAAGCTTTCTTT
cdr3_aa: CASSYLRDRGMNTEAFF

v_call: TRBV19
d_call: TRBD2
j_call: TRBJ2-1
clone_size: NA
cdr3_nt: TGTGCCAGTAGTCAAATCCCGGGACAAGGGACCCGGACTAGCGACTACAATGAGCAGTTCTTC
cdr3_aa: CASSQIPGQGTRTSDYNEQFF

v_call: TRBV2
d_call: NA
j_call: TRBJ1-4
clone_size: NA
cdr3_nt: TGTGCCAGCAGTGTTACCGGGACATACGCAACTAATGAAAAACTGTTTTTT
cdr3_aa: CASSVTGTYATNEKLFF

v_call: TRBV6-6
d_call: NA
j_call: TRBJ2-7
clone_size: NA
cdr3_nt: TGTGCCAGCAGTTACGACGCCTCTAGCTGGCAGTACTTC
cdr3_aa: CASSYDASSWQYF

v_call: TRBV9
d_call: TRBD2
j_call: TRBJ2-1
clone_size: NA
cdr3_nt: TGTGCCAGCAGCCCCAGGCTAGCGGGGGGGGGCAATGAGCAGTTCTTC
cdr3_aa: CASSPRLAGGGNEQFF

v_call: TRBV28
d_call: TRBD2
j_call: TRBJ2-3
clone_size: NA
cdr3_nt: TGTGCCAGCAGTGACCGGATAGCGGGAGGCCCTATCCCGACGCAGTATTTT
cdr3_aa: CASSDRIAGGPIPTQYF

v_call: TRBV6-5
d_call: NA
j_call: TRBJ1-2
clone_size: NA
cdr3_nt: TGTGCCAGCAGTCAAAGGGGCGGCTATGGCTACACCTTC
cdr3_aa: CASSQRGGYGYTF

v_call: TRBV28
d_call: TRBD1
j_call: TRBJ2-7
clone_size: NA
cdr3_nt: TGTGCCAGCGCCTACCGGGACAGGGGGAACTACGAGCAGTACTTC
cdr3_aa: CASAYRDRGNYEQYF

v_call: TRBV27
d_call: TRBD1
j_call: TRBJ2-1
clone_size: NA
cdr3_nt: TGTGCCAGCAGTCAACCGGGACAGGGCAACCTCCTCAGTGGGAACAATGAGCAGTTCTTC
cdr3_aa: CASSQPGQGNLLSGNNEQFF